This T cell receptor beta chain was observed in a study of identical twins. With regard to this clonotype: The antigen is unknown.

Unique molecular identifiers were in the cDNA, with template-switch universal primer binding. A single record per CDR3 protein comes from TCRdb applying MiXCR to the 5' RACE reads. This sample has under 900,000 distinct CDR3 sequences, with roughly an eighth found just once. Study-wide points: Instead of following the same donors, the conclusions were based on cross-sectional statistical analysis. Beta clonotypes that were abundant in cord blood contained fewer insertions, a pattern absent from memory repertoires. Twin sharing of out-of-frame TCR alpha was underestimated by models in monozygotic pairs.

The same data also went into a second study, on yellow fever vaccine responses in identical twins.

Sequenced: PBMCs. The TCR originated in a woman aged 18 to 35 in good health.

The CDR3 protein is CASSLYHYRNTGELFF. The CDR3, as DNA: TGTGCCAGCAGCCTATATCACTACAGGAACACCGGGGAGCTGTTTTTT. This chain links TRBV7-3 with TRBJ2-2, with D hard to call. The germline gives CDR1 SGHTA, CDR2 FQGTGA. This CDR3 region has 16 residues. The V and J ends lost 5 bases and 1 base respectively, with 14 bases between them.